The source of this T cell receptor beta chain is a study of T cell changes during pregnancy in multiple sclerosis. Germline lookup yields CDR1 KGHSH and CDR2 LQKENI. The CDR3 contains 15 residues. Trimming cost V 3 bases and J 0 bases, with 10 bases left between them. Assay: immunoSEQ multiplex PCR; the TCRdb copy retains only in-frame clones and omits some. The table includes approximately 130,000 clones, 80% to 95% detected once. The sequenced sample was peripheral blood, obtained before pregnancy. The sequence was collected from a female donor with multiple sclerosis, enrolled in a pregnancy study. J is TRBJ2-3 and V is TRBV18; possible D gene TRBD2, 5 bases. CDR3 in amino acids: CASSPKDFSTDTQYF. CDR3 in DNA: TGTGCCAGCTCACCCAAGGACTTTAGCACAGATACGCAGTATTTT.